Below are 12 T cell receptor beta chains sequenced from a single sample in a study of blood T cell repertoires in COVID-19. Produced via immunoSEQ multiplex PCR; TCRdb's table is partial and in-frame only. This sample yields 200,000 to 250,000 clones, of which about four fifths are seen a single time; roughly 10% belongs to the top ten. Material: peripheral blood. The origin of the receptors is a man of 80 years or more with acute or convalescent COVID-19.

The rearrangement joins TRBV19 to TRBJ2-1; 9 bases align to TRBD2. Trimming cost V 7 bases and J 5 bases; bases outside gene matches: 6. The CDR3 length is 14 residues. Germline V CDR1 and CDR2: LNHDA, SQIVND (reference sequence). The CDR3 DNA reads as TGTGCCAGTAACCCGGGACTAGCAAACAATGAGCAGTTCTTC. Amino acids: CASNPGLANNEQFF.

This clone was counted between two and nine times. The gene calls are TRBV12-3 or TRBV12-4 and TRBJ1-5; D is undetermined. The CDR3 sequence is 11 residues long. The V end was cut by 5 bases, the J end by 9 bases, with 8 bases between. CDR3 sequence reads: CASSQSGPQHF. DNA of the CDR3: TGTGCCAGCAGTCAAAGCGGGCCCCAGCATTTT.

V gene TRBV6-5 combines with J gene TRBJ1-5; 7 bases match TRBD1. V was pared by 6 bases and J by 4 bases, with 6 bases of the junction left unmatched. The CDR3 spans 14 residues. CDR1 and CDR2 (germline): MNHEY, SVGAGI. CDR3 loop: CASRKGTANQPQHF. For the CDR3, the DNA is TGTGCCAGCAGAAAGGGGACAGCAAATCAGCCCCAGCATTTT.

This sequence joins TRBV2 and TRBJ2-2; D is uncertain. Trimming removed 5 bases from V and 5 bases from J, with 12 bases in between. Germline V CDR1 and CDR2: SNHLY, FYNNEI. CDR3 size: 14 residues. Written as DNA, the CDR3 is TGTGCCAGCAGTCGGAGAGACGATACCGGGGAGCTGTTTTTT. This encodes CASSRRDDTGELFF.

This sequence joins TRBV18 and TRBJ2-3, with 8 bases aligning to TRBD2. The CDR3 sequence is 16 residues long. Losses at the gene ends were 4 bases for V and 0 bases for J; bases not matched to a gene: 6. CDR1 is KGHSH and CDR2 is LQKENI in the germline V gene. The CDR3 DNA follows: TGTGCCAGCTCACGCGGGGGGCCCCCTAGCACAGATACGCAGTATTTT. As protein: CASSRGGPPSTDTQYF.

Concerning this clone: Additional DNA sequences in this sample encode the identical CDR3. This chain joins TRBV7-9 and TRBJ2-3, with a weak D call TRBD2 (5 bases). This CDR3 comprises 13 residues. V was pared by 3 bases and J by 4 bases, with 8 bases between. CDR1 is SEHNR and CDR2 is FQNEAQ in the germline V gene (reference sequence). CDR3 sequence (DNA): TGTGCCAGCAGCTTTGGGAGCGCAGATACGCAGTATTTT. This translates into CASSFGSADTQYF.

In this sample, this clone turned up a few times. This chain uses TRBV5-4 with TRBJ1-2, with 10 bases matching TRBD1. CDR3 length: 16 residues. Germline V lookup: CDR1 SGHNT, CDR2 YYREEE (reference sequence). V was clipped by 3 bases and J by 7 bases; unmatched bases: 12. The CDR3 region has the DNA TGTGCCAGCAGCTACCCTCCGGGACAGGGGAGTTCTGGCTACACCTTC. This codes for CASSYPPGQGSSGYTF.

This clone was seen just once. V is TRBV6-5 and J is TRBJ1-2; TRBD1 matches 7 bases. CDR3 size: 15 residues. CDR1 and CDR2 (germline): MNHEY, SVGAGI. The trim removed 6 bases at V and 3 bases at J, leaving 10 bases unmatched. The CDR3 loop is CASRIFFQGDYGYTF. The CDR3 nucleotides read TGTGCCAGCAGGATATTCTTCCAGGGGGACTATGGCTACACCTTC.

V usage is TRBV11-2 and J usage is TRBJ1-6, with unresolved D. The CDR3 extends over 13 amino acids. Trimming removed 5 bases at V and 6 bases at J, with 8 bases between. In germline, CDR1 is SGHAT, CDR2 FQNNGV. DNA of the CDR3: TGTGCCAGCAGCCAGACTCCTAATTCACCCCTCCACTTT. This codes for CASSQTPNSPLHF.

The genes are TRBV5-1 and TRBJ2-6; a possible D gene is TRBD1 (5 bases). The CDR3 has 16 amino acids. Germline V CDR1 and CDR2: SGHRS, YFSETQ. Trimming cost V 1 base and J 0 bases, with 8 bases left between them. The CDR3 is CASSLTGASGANVLTF. As DNA, the CDR3 is TGCGCCAGCAGCTTGACAGGCGCCTCTGGGGCCAACGTCCTGACTTTC.

CDR3 amino acids: CASSLRGTANTEAFF. The CDR3 nucleotides read TGTGCCAGCAGTTTAAGGGGCACAGCTAACACTGAAGCTTTCTTT. The rearrangement joins TRBV28 to TRBJ1-1, with D maybe TRBD1 (5 bases). The CDR3 spans 15 residues. The V and J ends lost 2 bases and 2 bases respectively, with 12 bases between them. Germline V gene data show CDR1 as MDHEN and CDR2 as SYDVKM.

This clone was counted once. The V call is TRBV19, the J call TRBJ1-2; 9 nucleotides agree with TRBD1. After removal of 5 bases from V and 5 bases from J, the junction contained 15 bases not matched to a gene. Germline-derived CDR1 and CDR2 are LNHDA and SQIVND (reference sequence). There are 17 residues in the CDR3. As DNA, the CDR3 is TGTGCCAGTAGTTCCTCCATTCTCGGGACAGGGATTTATGGCTACACCTTC. This codes for CASSSSILGTGIYGYTF.